Below are 18 T cell receptor beta chains sequenced from a single sample in a study of blood T cell repertoires in COVID-19 (dated by TCRdb to 2018 to 2020). Library method: the immunoSEQ multiplex PCR assay. TCRdb provides this immuneACCESS table in a form limited to in-frame rearrangements. Some clones are lacking; in checked studies, under half of them reflect an unresolved V gene, and why the rest are absent is not known. The table for this sample lists a few hundred thousand clones; 89% of them were counted only once. The ten biggest clones cover more than 0.95% of the sample. Sequencing used peripheral blood. The receptors here all came from a man aged 35-49 years with acute or convalescent COVID-19.

The rearrangement joins TRBV29-1 to TRBJ2-1; 14 bases agree with TRBD2. This CDR3 has 14 residues. The germline V gene encodes CDR1 SQVTM and CDR2 ANQGSEA. V trimming: 6 bases; J trimming: 7 bases; junction bases outside the gene matches: 5. CDR3 DNA sequence: TGCAGCGTCCAGACTAGCGGGGGGGCAAATGAGCAGTTCTTC. This codes for CSVQTSGGANEQFF.

The chain joins TRBV7-9 to TRBJ2-7; TRBD1 aligns across 8 bases. Germline CDR1 and CDR2: SEHNR and FQNEAQ (reference sequence). With 4 bases clipped from V and 6 bases from J, the junction kept 8 bases outside the gene matches. This CDR3 is 14 amino acids long. CDR3 sequence: CASSSPDRVREQYF. CDR3 bases: TGTGCCAGCAGCTCACCGGACAGGGTTCGCGAGCAGTACTTC.

This chain joins TRBV11-2 and TRBJ1-1, with 9 bases aligning to TRBD1. Losses at the gene ends were 1 base for V and 1 base for J; bases not matched to a gene: 4. Germline assignment: CDR1 SGHAT and CDR2 FQNNGV. This CDR3 region has 16 residues. CDR3 nucleotide sequence: TGTGCCAGCAGCTTAGTGGGACAGGGAAGGAACACTGAAGCTTTCTTT. Translating it yields CASSLVGQGRNTEAFF. Full variable domain (outside the CDR3, taken from reference TRBV11-2 and TRBJ1-1): EAGVAQSPRYKIIEKRQSVAFWCNPISGHATLYWYQQILGQGPKLLIQFQNNGVVDDSQLPKDRFSAERLKGVDSTLKIQPAKLEDSAVYLCASSLVGQGRNTEAFFGQGTRLTVV.

This clone was detected a few times. The V gene is TRBV28, the J gene TRBJ2-7, with 7 bases lining up with TRBD1. From germline, CDR1 is MDHEN and CDR2 SYDVKM. J was trimmed by 3 bases and V by 2 bases; bases with no gene match: 4. The CDR3 extends over 14 amino acids. The CDR3 loop is CASSLPGQVYEQYF. CDR3 nucleotide sequence: TGTGCCAGCAGTTTACCAGGACAGGTCTACGAGCAGTACTTC.

This rearrangement joins TRBV24-1 to TRBJ2-1; 7 nucleotides match TRBD1. The CDR3 has 16 amino acids. Germline lookup yields CDR1 KGHDR and CDR2 SFDVKD. Trimming took 4 bases from V and 3 from J; bases not matched to a gene: 8. CDR3 protein: CATSDYEGQDYNEQFF. CDR3 nucleotides: TGTGCCACCAGTGACTACGAAGGACAGGACTACAATGAGCAGTTCTTC.

The sample holds many counts of this clone. The genes are TRBV6-1 and TRBJ2-1; 11 bases align to TRBD2. Germline V gives CDR1 MNHNS, CDR2 SASEGT. The CDR3 contains 15 residues. V dropped 0 bases and J dropped 7; count of bases not matched to a gene: 2. CDR3 residues: CASSEASGGGNEQFF. The CDR3 DNA sequence: TGTGCCAGCAGTGAAGCTAGCGGGGGGGGAAATGAGCAGTTCTTC.

The rearrangement uses TRBV19 and TRBJ2-3; the match to TRBD2 covers 10 bases. V trimming: 6 bases; J trimming: 3 bases; junction bases outside the gene matches: 18. The CDR3 totals 19 residues. CDR1 and CDR2 from the germline V gene are LNHDA and SQIVND (reference sequence). CDR3 coding DNA: TGTGCCAGTAGGGATTCGAGCGGGAGGGCCATAGGAGGGACAGATACGCAGTATTTT. This sequence encodes CASRDSSGRAIGGTDTQYF.

Regarding this clone: One junction end disagrees with the germline gene, perhaps due to a read error. V gene TRBV7-7 combines with J gene TRBJ2-7, with 8 nucleotides matching TRBD1. Germline V gene sequence: CDR1 SSHAT, CDR2 FNYEAQ (reference sequence). The CDR3 totals 14 residues. The CDR3 region has the DNA TGTGCTAGCAGCTTAGAGGGAGACAGGGGCCAGCAGTACTTC. Amino acid sequence: CASSLEGDRGQQYF. Complete variable domain (other parts from reference TRBV7-7 and TRBJ2-7): GAGVSQSPRYKVTKRGQDVTLRCDPISSHATLYWYQQALGQGPEFLTYFNYEAQPDKSGLPSDRFSAERPEGSISTLTIQRTEQRDSAMYRCASSLEGDRGQQYFGPGTRLTVT.

The chain is built from TRBV4-1 and TRBJ1-1; D is unresolved. Germline V gene sequence: CDR1 MGHRA, CDR2 YSYEKL. The V end was cut by 0 bases, the J end by 10 bases, with 12 bases between. The CDR3 has 13 residues. This CDR3 reads CASSQDWRVPAFF. The CDR3 DNA reads TGCGCCAGCAGCCAAGATTGGAGGGTTCCAGCTTTCTTT.

The V call is TRBV9, the J call TRBJ1-5, with a weak D call TRBD1 (5 bases). The V gene lost 0 bases and the J gene lost 0 bases, with 7 bases spanning the gap. The CDR3 extends over 15 amino acids. CDR1 is SGDLS and CDR2 is YYNGEE in the germline V gene. CDR3 sequence reads: CASSVGQNSNQPQHF. In DNA, the CDR3 is TGTGCCAGCAGCGTAGGACAGAATAGCAATCAGCCCCAGCATTTT. Supplemented by reference TRBV9 and TRBJ1-5, the full variable domain reads DSGVTQTPKHLITATGQRVTLRCSPRSGDLSVYWYQQSLDQGLQFLIQYYNGEERAKGNILERFSAQQFPDLHSELNLSSLELGDSALYFCASSVGQNSNQPQHFGDGTRLSIL.

The V and J genes are TRBV29-1 and TRBJ1-2; D is possibly TRBD1 (6 bases). Germline V gene sequence: CDR1 SQVTM, CDR2 ANQGSEA. CDR3 length: 12 residues. Trimming took off 8 bases at V and 0 bases at J, with 10 bases between the two ends. This CDR3 reads CSSGQPNYGYTF. CDR3 coding DNA: TGCAGCTCCGGACAGCCTAACTATGGCTACACCTTC. The whole variable domain, remainder taken from reference TRBV29-1 and TRBJ1-2, is SAVISQKPSRDICQRGTSLTIQCQVDSQVTMMFWYRQQPGQSLTLIATANQGSEATYESGFVIDKFPISRPNLTFSTLTVSNMSPEDSSIYLCSSGQPNYGYTFGSGTRLTVV.

V is TRBV19 and J is TRBJ2-3, with 9 bases fitting TRBD2. The CDR3 runs 14 residues. J was trimmed by 7 bases and V by 5 bases; bases with no gene match: 7. In germline, CDR1 is LNHDA, CDR2 SQIVND (reference sequence). The CDR3 bases are TGTGCCAGTAGTTGGAGCGGGGGGCAGAATACGCAGTATTTT. It encodes CASSWSGGQNTQYF.

The V call is TRBV27, the J call TRBJ2-7; TRBD2 matches 7 bases. Trimming took 5 bases from V and 6 from J; bases not matched to a gene: 7. The CDR3 runs 13 residues. Germline CDR1 is MNHEY and CDR2 is SMNVEV (reference sequence). CDR3 bases: TGTGCCAGCAGTAACCGGGGGGTATCCGAGCAGTACTTC. Translated, it gives CASSNRGVSEQYF.

The rearrangement uses TRBV10-3 and TRBJ2-7, with 8 bases identical to TRBD1. Trimming took 0 bases from V and 5 from J; bases not matched to a gene: 9. The CDR3 length is 16 residues. Per the germline V gene, CDR1 is ENHRY and CDR2 is SYGVKD. CDR3 nucleotides: TGTGCCATCAGTGAGTCTTTTGGACAGGGTGTCGACGAGCAGTACTTC. Translated: CAISESFGQGVDEQYF.

The V and J genes are TRBV20-1 and TRBJ2-1; D ambiguous. The CDR3 has 11 residues. The V and J ends lost 6 bases and 8 bases respectively, with 11 bases between them. CDR1 and CDR2 from the germline V gene are DFQATT and SNEGSKA (reference sequence). The CDR3 reads CSADLDDEQFF. CDR3 in DNA: TGCAGTGCGGATCTAGACGATGAGCAGTTCTTC.

The rearrangement joins TRBV7-8 to TRBJ1-2; TRBD1 agrees at 7 bases. This CDR3 contains 12 residues. The germline V gene encodes CDR1 SGHVS and CDR2 FQNEAQ. V shed 5 bases, J shed 6 bases, and the junction held 3 bases outside the gene matches. CDR3 loop: CASSETGNGYTF. The DNA for the CDR3 is TGTGCCAGCAGCGAGACAGGGAATGGCTACACCTTC.

The chain joins TRBV2 to TRBJ1-3, with D possibly matching TRBD1 (5 bases). Trimming shortened V by 6 bases and J by 0 bases, and 9 bases separated the two germline ends. CDR1 and CDR2 (germline): SNHLY, FYNNEI. The CDR3 is made up of 14 amino acids. The CDR3 sequence is CASRPGVSGNTIYF. In DNA, the CDR3 is TGTGCCAGCAGGCCGGGGGTCTCTGGAAACACCATATATTTT.

The rearrangement uses TRBV4-2 and TRBJ2-4, with a possible D match to TRBD2 (6 bases). Germline V lookup: CDR1 LGHNA, CDR2 YNFKEQ. CDR3 size: 13 residues. With 5 bases removed from V and 6 bases from J, the gap between germline ends came to 11 bases. In DNA form, the CDR3 reads TGTGCCAGCAGCGGGGGAGGAGCAAACATTCAGTACTTC. It codes for CASSGGGANIQYF.